This TCR beta chain was observed in a study of post-analysis software for immune sequencing data. Looking at the study overall: The courses of disease that were included comprised relapsing-remitting, secondary progressive and progressive-relapsing multiple sclerosis. Whole-study findings and limits: Patients carried roughly five TRBV segments more frequently than controls did, and TRBV5-6, TRBV5-1 and TRBV20-1 were among them.

The TCR beta cDNA libraries contained unique molecular identifiers. In TCRdb, the PCR reads were re-called with MiXCR into one record per CDR3 protein. The data hold 820,000 or so distinct CDR3 sequences, with roughly 50% observed a single time. As regards this clonotype: Antigen unknown.

Trimming took off 2 bases at V and 4 bases at J, with 10 bases between the two ends. CDR3 length: 14 residues. The germline V gene encodes CDR1 MNHNS and CDR2 SASEGT. Sequences were obtained from blood. This receptor was identified in a girl aged 10 to 17 with multiple sclerosis. The chain carries TRBV6-1 and TRBJ2-3; no firm D call. In nucleotides, the CDR3 is TGTGCCAGCAGTGAACGACTCCATCCAGATACGCAGTATTTT. Protein product: CASSERLHPDTQYF.